The TCR beta chain described here comes from a study of control samples from healthy donors and cancer patients. Repertoires were generated with immunoSEQ multiplex PCR, while TCRdb's copy carries only in-frame clones and drops some. The sample records tens of thousands of clones, approximately 88% being singletons. CDR1 is SGHAT, CDR2 FQNNGV, per germline. The CDR3 covers 14 residues. Trimming took off 7 bases at V and 1 base at J, with 11 bases between the two ends. The TCR was taken from a woman aged 45-65 years with lung cancer. The sequenced sample consisted of PBMCs. The rearrangement links TRBV11-2 to TRBJ1-3; a possible D gene is TRBD1 (5 bases). The CDR3 is CASNRRGSGNTIYF. In DNA form, the CDR3 reads TGTGCCAGCAACCGAAGGGGTTCTGGAAACACCATATATTTT.